Listed below are T cell receptor beta chains from one sample, sequenced in a study of regulatory T cells in long-lasting Graves disease. TCRdb reprocessed the multiplex PCR reads via MiXCR and lists one record per CDR3 protein. The sample includes some 300,000 distinct CDR3 sequences, under 25% of them seen just once. Sequences were derived from peripheral blood mononuclear cells (PBMCs), sampled when the disease was refractory, from a patient treated with antithyroid drugs. All receptors derive from a female donor with Graves disease. Both conserved end residues are part of each CDR3. D genes are given only for firm matches. Clone size is stated in some rows and not others, as once, few, many or a class when expanded.

V,D,size,J,DNA,CDR3
TRBV20-1,TRBD1,few,TRBJ1-6,TGCAGTGCTAACCCCTCTCCGGGACAGGGTATGAACAGTAATTCACCCCTCCACTTT,CSANPSPGQGMNSNSPLHF
TRBV3-1,TRBD1,many,TRBJ2-7,TGTGCCAGCAGCCAAGGCCCGGGACAGGGGAGAACCTACGAGCAGTACTTC,CASSQGPGQGRTYEQYF
TRBV28,TRBD2,few,TRBJ2-2,TGTGCCAGCAGTTTAGAACTAGCGGGAGGGGGGAACTCCGGGGAGCTGTTTTTT,CASSLELAGGGNSGELFF
TRBV15,NA,NA,TRBJ2-2,TGTGCCACCAGCAGAGATCGACAGTCCCCCGGGGAGCTGTTTTTT,CATSRDRQSPGELFF
TRBV7-9,NA,few,TRBJ1-2,TGTGCCAGCAGCGCCGGACGGGACGTCCAAGTGGGCTACACCTTC,CASSAGRDVQVGYTF
TRBV20-1,NA,many,TRBJ1-1,TGCAGTGCTATAACCCCCCTTAAGTCGGTCTTT,CSAITPLKSVF
TRBV5-1,NA,few,TRBJ1-1,TGCGCCAGCAGCTTGGATGCTGGCACTGAAGCTTTCTTT,CASSLDAGTEAFF
TRBV2,NA,many,TRBJ1-4,TGTGCCAGCAACCGGGACGGGTTGGGAAAACTGTTTTTT,CASNRDGLGKLFF
TRBV7-2,NA,NA,TRBJ1-5,TGTGCCAGCAGCGGAAGGGATCAGCCCCAGCATTTT,CASSGRDQPQHF
TRBV18,NA,few,TRBJ1-2,TGTGCCAGCTCACAATTTAACTATGGCTACACCTTC,CASSQFNYGYTF
TRBV27,NA,few,TRBJ1-2,TGTGCCAGCAGTTCTCAAGGGGCAGGGAACCTCTATGGCTACACCTTC,CASSSQGAGNLYGYTF
TRBV7-2,NA,few,TRBJ2-3,TGTGCCAGCAGCTTATCTCGTCCCCCGGGCACAGATACGCAGTATTTT,CASSLSRPPGTDTQYF
TRBV5-1,NA,few,TRBJ2-2,TGCGCCAGCAAGGTAGGGCCGGATATCGGGGAGCTGTTTTTT,CASKVGPDIGELFF
TRBV6-5,NA,once,TRBJ2-7,TGTGCCAGCAGTTACTCGAATTTGGGAATCTACGAGCAGTACTTC,CASSYSNLGIYEQYF
TRBV2,TRBD2,few,TRBJ2-3,TGTGCCAGCACAATGGCCTTTGGACTAGCGGGAAAACAACACACAGATACGCAGTATTTT,CASTMAFGLAGKQHTDTQYF
TRBV19,NA,few,TRBJ2-2,TGTGCCAGTACCCGGAGATGGGGCACCGGGGAGCTGTTTTTT,CASTRRWGTGELFF
TRBV19,TRBD1,NA,TRBJ2-2,TGTGCCAGTAGAACGACAGGGGGCGGCACCGGGGAGCTGTTTTTT,CASRTTGGGTGELFF
TRBV29-1,NA,NA,TRBJ2-4,TGCAGCGTTGTTGACCTTGCGGAGGACAAAAACATTCAGTACTTC,CSVVDLAEDKNIQYF
TRBV28,TRBD2,few,TRBJ2-1,TGTGCCAGCAGTCAGACTAGCGGGAGGAGGAATGAGCAGTTCTTC,CASSQTSGRRNEQFF
TRBV28,NA,NA,TRBJ1-4,TGTGCCAGCAGTTTTGTGGGGTATGGAAAACTGTTTTTT,CASSFVGYGKLFF
TRBV7-9,TRBD1,NA,TRBJ2-7,TGTGCCAGCAGCTTAGCCCGGGGGACAGGGAAAAGTTCCTACGAGCAGTACTTC,CASSLARGTGKSSYEQYF
TRBV9,NA,many,TRBJ1-6,TGTGCCAGCAGCGTAGAGTACAGGAACAATTCACCCCTCCACTTT,CASSVEYRNNSPLHF
TRBV15,NA,many,TRBJ1-2,TGTGCCACCAGCAGAGAAAACCCTGGGACATCCACCTTC,CATSRENPGTSTF
TRBV19,TRBD2,few,TRBJ2-7,TGTGCCAGTAGTCTGACTAGCGGGAGTTTCTACGAGCAGTACTTC,CASSLTSGSFYEQYF
TRBV6-2/TRBV6-3,NA,NA,TRBJ1-3,TGTGCCAGCAGAAGGGCCCACTCTGGAAACACCATATATTTT,CASRRAHSGNTIYF
TRBV7-2,NA,NA,TRBJ2-1,TGTGCCAGCAGCTTAGTGGGTACAGTACTCAATGAGCAGTTCTTC,CASSLVGTVLNEQFF
TRBV7-9,NA,few,TRBJ1-2,TGTGCCAGCAGCTTAGATTCAGGGGACGGCTACACCTTC,CASSLDSGDGYTF
TRBV9,TRBD2,NA,TRBJ2-7,TGTGCCAGCAGTTCCCAATCCGGGACTAGCGGGAGAAGACCCTACGAGCAGTACTTC,CASSSQSGTSGRRPYEQYF
TRBV7-2,NA,NA,TRBJ2-1,TGTGCCAGCAGCACGATAGCTGGGTACAATGAGCAGTTCTTC,CASSTIAGYNEQFF
TRBV20-1,TRBD2,NA,TRBJ2-7,TGCAGTGCTAGGGACCCACTAGCGAACTCCTACGAGCAGTACTTC,CSARDPLANSYEQYF
TRBV9,NA,NA,TRBJ2-1,TGTGCCAGCAGCCACGCTGGCAGGGCCGCTGAGCAGTTCTTC,CASSHAGRAAEQFF
TRBV29-1,NA,NA,TRBJ2-7,TGCAGCGTTGTTGGGGGGCCTAACTACTACGAGCAGTACTTC,CSVVGGPNYYEQYF
TRBV27,TRBD1,many,TRBJ1-1,TGTGCCAGCACTAATTTGGGACAGCTAAACACTGAAGCTTTCTTT,CASTNLGQLNTEAFF
TRBV7-2,TRBD2,few,TRBJ2-2,TGTGCCAGCAGCTCCGGGACTAGCGGGAGAACCGGGGAGCTGTTTTTT,CASSSGTSGRTGELFF
TRBV10-3,NA,many,TRBJ2-5,TGTGCCACTTCGAACGGAGGGGACGGGACCCAGTACTTC,CATSNGGDGTQYF
TRBV7-8,NA,many,TRBJ1-2,TGTGCCAGCAGCTTAAGGGGGGGAAGATTTGGAGTCCGCTACACCTTC,CASSLRGGRFGVRYTF
TRBV27,NA,NA,TRBJ1-1,TGTGCCAGCAGTCCTTTGATGGGGAACACTGAAGCTTTCTTT,CASSPLMGNTEAFF
TRBV28,NA,many,TRBJ1-1,TGTGCCAGCAGTTTTCGGGCAGTCGGCACTGAAGCTTTCTTT,CASSFRAVGTEAFF
TRBV18,NA,few,TRBJ2-3,TGTGCCAGCTCCCCTGAAGATACGCAGTATTTT,CASSPEDTQYF
TRBV7-2,NA,many,TRBJ2-5,TGTGCCAGCAGCCCCGGACTACACCAAGAGACCCAGTACTTC,CASSPGLHQETQYF